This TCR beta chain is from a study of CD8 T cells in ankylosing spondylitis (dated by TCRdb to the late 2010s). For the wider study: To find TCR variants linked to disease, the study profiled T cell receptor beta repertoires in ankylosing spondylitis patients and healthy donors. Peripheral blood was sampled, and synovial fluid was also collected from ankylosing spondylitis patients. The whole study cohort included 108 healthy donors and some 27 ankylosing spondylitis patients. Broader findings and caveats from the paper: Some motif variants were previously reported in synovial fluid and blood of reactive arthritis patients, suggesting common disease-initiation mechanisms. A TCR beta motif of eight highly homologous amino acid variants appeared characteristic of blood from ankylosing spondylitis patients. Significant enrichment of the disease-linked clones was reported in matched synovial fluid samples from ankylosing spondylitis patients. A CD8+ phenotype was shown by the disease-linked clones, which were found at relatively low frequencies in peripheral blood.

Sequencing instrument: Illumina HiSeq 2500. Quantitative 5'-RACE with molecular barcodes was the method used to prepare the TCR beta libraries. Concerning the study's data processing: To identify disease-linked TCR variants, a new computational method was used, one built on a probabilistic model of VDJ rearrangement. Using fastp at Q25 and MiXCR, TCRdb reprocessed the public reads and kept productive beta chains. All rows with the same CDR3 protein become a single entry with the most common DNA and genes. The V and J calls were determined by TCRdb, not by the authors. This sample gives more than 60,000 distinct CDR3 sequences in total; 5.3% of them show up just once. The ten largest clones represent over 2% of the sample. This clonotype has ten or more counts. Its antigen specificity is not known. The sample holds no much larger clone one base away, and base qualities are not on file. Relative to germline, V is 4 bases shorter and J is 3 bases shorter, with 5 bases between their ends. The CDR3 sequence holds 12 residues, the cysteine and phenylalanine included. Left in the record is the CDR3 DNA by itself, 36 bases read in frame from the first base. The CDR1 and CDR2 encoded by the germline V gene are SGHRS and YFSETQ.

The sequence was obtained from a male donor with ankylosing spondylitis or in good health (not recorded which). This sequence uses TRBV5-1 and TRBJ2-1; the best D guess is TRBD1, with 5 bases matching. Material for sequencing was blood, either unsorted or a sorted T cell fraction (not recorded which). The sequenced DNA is TGCGCCAGCAGCGACAGCTACAATGAGCAGTTCTTC. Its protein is CASSDSYNEQFF.